A selection of T cell receptor beta chains follows, all from one sample in a study of T cell responses to AZD1222 COVID-19 vaccine. Repertoires were generated with immunoSEQ multiplex PCR, while TCRdb's copy carries only in-frame clones and drops some. The profile shows around 120,000 clones, about 93% of them singletons. The sample here was peripheral blood, taken 28 days after the second AZD1222 dose. Receptors were obtained from an adult who received the AZD1222 COVID-19 vaccine. Both conserved end residues are part of each CDR3. The D gene is left open where the match is weak. Some rows have no size entry. The others give once, few or many, or a class for an expanded clone.

j_gene	v_gene	d_gene	abundance	CDR3aa	CDR3nt
TRBJ1-1	TRBV6-5	.	.	CASWSNTEAFF	TGTGCCAGCTGGTCGAACACTGAAGCTTTCTTT
TRBJ1-3	TRBV7-9	.	.	CASSFPRVSSRIYF	TGTGCCAGCAGCTTCCCGCGCGTTAGTTCCCGGATATATTTT
TRBJ1-2	TRBV30	.	.	CAWRASDKDGYTF	TGTGCCTGGAGGGCCTCCGACAAGGATGGCTACACCTTC
TRBJ2-3	TRBV9	.	once	CASSAQSATGDTQYF	TGTGCCAGCAGCGCCCAGTCGGCCACGGGAGATACGCAGTATTTT
TRBJ2-5	TRBV5-6	.	.	CASSFGVQETQYF	TGTGCCAGCAGCTTTGGGGTCCAAGAGACCCAGTACTTC
TRBJ1-5	TRBV6-1	.	.	CASSEIQYSNQPQHF	TGTGCCAGCAGTGAGATACAATATAGCAATCAGCCCCAGCATTTT
TRBJ2-7	TRBV6-2/TRBV6-3	.	.	CASSYWGDGSGEQYF	TGTGCCAGCAGTTACTGGGGGGACGGATCGGGAGAGCAGTACTTC
TRBJ1-2	TRBV13	TRBD1	.	CASSPKGQGAGGYTF	TGTGCCAGCAGCCCCAAAGGACAGGGGGCCGGCGGCTACACCTTC
TRBJ2-1	TRBV11-2	TRBD1	.	CASRPGQTYNEQFF	TGTGCCAGCAGGCCGGGACAGACCTACAATGAGCAGTTCTTC
TRBJ1-2	TRBV12-3/TRBV12-4	.	.	CASSLTPRGGYTF	TGTGCCAGCAGTTTAACCCCCCGGGGGGGCTACACCTTC
TRBJ2-7	TRBV2	TRBD2	.	CASSERGALAGAGEQYF	TGTGCCAGCAGTGAAAGAGGGGCACTAGCGGGAGCTGGGGAGCAGTACTTC
TRBJ1-5	TRBV3-1/TRBV3-2	.	.	CASSKDSLNQPQHF	TGTGCCAGCAGCAAAGACAGCCTAAATCAGCCCCAGCATTTT
TRBJ1-2	TRBV5-4	.	.	CASSPPGERYGYTF	TGTGCCAGCAGCCCCCCGGGGGAGCGCTATGGCTACACCTTC
TRBJ2-3	TRBV7-3	.	.	CASSLSPTAPSPDTQYF	TGTGCCAGCAGCTTATCGCCTACTGCCCCTTCCCCAGATACGCAGTATTTT
TRBJ2-2	TRBV9	.	.	CASSVGAGGGRRYTGELFF	TGTGCCAGCAGCGTAGGGGCAGGAGGAGGGAGAAGGTACACCGGGGAGCTGTTTTTT
TRBJ2-3	TRBV5-1	.	.	CASSPAFSTDTQYF	TGCGCCAGCAGCCCGGCGTTTTCCACAGATACGCAGTATTTT
TRBJ2-5	TRBV6-1	TRBD1	.	CASSEGRGQETQYF	TGTGCCAGCAGTGAAGGAAGGGGGCAGGAGACCCAGTACTTC
TRBJ2-1	TRBV7-2	.	few	CASSLGLARNNEQFF	TGTGCCAGCAGCTTGGGCCTAGCTCGCAACAATGAGCAGTTCTTC
TRBJ1-6	TRBV2	.	once	CASRPRRVDNSPLHF	TGTGCCAGCAGACCTAGGCGGGTCGATAATTCACCCCTCCACTTT
TRBJ1-2	TRBV6-5	.	.	CASSYSSAGADYGYTF	TGTGCCAGCAGTTACTCCAGCGCGGGCGCTGACTATGGCTACACCTTC
TRBJ2-6	TRBV9	TRBD1	.	CASSLPAGTATPGANVLTF	TGTGCCAGCAGCCTACCCGCCGGGACAGCCACCCCTGGGGCCAACGTCCTGACTTTC
TRBJ2-5	TRBV5-1	TRBD2	.	CASRFLAEETQYF	TGCGCCAGCAGGTTCCTAGCGGAAGAGACCCAGTACTTC
TRBJ2-7	TRBV7-8	TRBD1	.	CASSTGDRGDHEQYF	TGTGCCAGCAGCACGGGGGACAGGGGAGATCACGAGCAGTACTTC
TRBJ1-6	TRBV15	TRBD1	.	CATSRSRGQANSPLHF	TGTGCCACCAGCAGAAGTCGAGGACAGGCAAATTCACCCCTCCACTTT
TRBJ2-3	TRBV10-3	.	.	CAISRQTPPGTDTQYF	TGTGCCATCAGCCGACAGACCCCGCCGGGCACAGATACGCAGTATTTT
TRBJ1-6	TRBV30	.	.	CAGATGDNSPLHF	TGTGCCGGGGCGACAGGAGATAATTCACCCCTCCACTTT
TRBJ1-4	TRBV5-1	.	once	CASSPGGEVGEKLFF	TGCGCCAGCAGCCCCGGGGGGGAAGTAGGCGAAAAACTGTTTTTT
TRBJ2-3	TRBV5-4	TRBD2	.	CASSRDGGVRDTQYF	TGTGCCAGCAGCCGGGACGGGGGGGTCAGGGATACGCAGTATTTT
TRBJ2-7	TRBV12-3/TRBV12-4	.	once	CASSNTQGEQYF	TGTGCCAGCAGTAACACTCAGGGGGAGCAGTACTTC
TRBJ2-7	TRBV18	TRBD2	.	CASSPLPSGRYEQYF	TGTGCCAGCTCACCACTGCCTAGCGGGAGGTACGAGCAGTACTTC
TRBJ2-7	TRBV3-1/TRBV3-2	.	.	CASSLGPSTYEQYF	TGTGCCAGCAGCCTGGGACCCTCTACCTACGAGCAGTACTTC
TRBJ2-1	TRBV10-3	TRBD2	.	CAISSGGFAYNEQFF	TGTGCCATCAGCTCCGGGGGGTTCGCCTACAATGAGCAGTTCTTC
TRBJ2-3	TRBV24-1	TRBD2	.	CATSGVAGGTDTQYF	TGTGCCACCAGTGGGGTAGCGGGGGGTACAGATACGCAGTATTTT
TRBJ2-2	TRBV4-3	.	.	CASSYSPGNTGELFF	TGCGCCAGCAGCTATTCCCCAGGGAACACCGGGGAGCTGTTTTTT
TRBJ2-2	TRBV9	TRBD1	.	CASSPIDRGRTGELFF	TGTGCCAGCAGCCCAATAGACAGGGGGCGCACCGGGGAGCTGTTTTTT
TRBJ1-1	TRBV9	.	.	CASSVGRPGDTEAFF	TGTGCCAGCAGCGTAGGTCGGCCCGGCGACACTGAAGCTTTCTTT
TRBJ2-3	TRBV5-1	.	.	CASGLSGLQDTQYF	TGCGCCAGCGGCCTATCCGGGCTCCAAGATACGCAGTATTTT
TRBJ2-3	TRBV9	.	.	CASSVSLGLSTDTQYF	TGTGCCAGCAGCGTCAGTCTCGGACTTAGCACAGATACGCAGTATTTT
TRBJ2-2	TRBV6-4	TRBD2	.	CASSDSTSLDTGELFF	TGTGCCAGCAGTGACTCGACTAGCTTAGACACCGGGGAGCTGTTTTTT
TRBJ2-3	TRBV7-9	.	.	CASSFGGLPTDTQYF	TGTGCCAGCAGCTTCGGCGGGCTTCCTACAGATACGCAGTATTTT
TRBJ2-7	TRBV27	.	.	CASSLSRAIPNEQYF	TGTGCCAGCAGCCTATCTAGAGCAATTCCGAACGAGCAGTACTTC
TRBJ1-2	TRBV4-3	.	.	CASSQGVSTSDSHGYTF	TGCGCCAGCAGCCAAGGGGTCAGTACGTCAGATTCGCATGGCTACACCTTC
TRBJ2-7	TRBV6-1	TRBD1	.	CASSETPGQGTNEQYF	TGTGCCAGCAGTGAAACCCCCGGACAGGGAACGAACGAGCAGTACTTC
TRBJ1-1	TRBV5-1	.	.	CASSLANRATEAFF	TGCGCCAGCAGCTTGGCCAACAGGGCCACTGAAGCTTTCTTT
TRBJ2-3	TRBV5-6	TRBD2	.	CASSAGGDTQYF	TGTGCCAGCAGCGCGGGGGGCGATACGCAGTATTTT
TRBJ1-2	TRBV6-2/TRBV6-3	.	.	CASSYSTGSGGYTF	TGTGCCAGCAGTTACTCGACAGGAAGTGGCGGCTACACCTTC
TRBJ1-1	TRBV10-3	.	.	CAISELIGGRTEAFF	TGTGCCATCAGTGAATTGATTGGGGGCCGGACTGAAGCTTTCTTT
TRBJ1-5	TRBV7-2	.	.	CASSPRVVGPQHF	TGTGCCAGCAGCCCCAGGGTAGTTGGGCCCCAGCATTTT
TRBJ1-1	TRBV5-6	TRBD1	few	CASSYEPQGANTEAFF	TGTGCCAGCAGCTACGAACCTCAGGGGGCTAACACTGAAGCTTTCTTT
TRBJ1-6	TRBV7-2	.	once	CASSINRDSPLHF	TGTGCCAGCAGTATTAACAGGGACTCACCCCTCCACTTT
TRBJ2-3	TRBV7-9	TRBD1	.	CASSRDRGDTQYF	TGTGCCAGCAGTCGCGACAGGGGAGATACGCAGTATTTT